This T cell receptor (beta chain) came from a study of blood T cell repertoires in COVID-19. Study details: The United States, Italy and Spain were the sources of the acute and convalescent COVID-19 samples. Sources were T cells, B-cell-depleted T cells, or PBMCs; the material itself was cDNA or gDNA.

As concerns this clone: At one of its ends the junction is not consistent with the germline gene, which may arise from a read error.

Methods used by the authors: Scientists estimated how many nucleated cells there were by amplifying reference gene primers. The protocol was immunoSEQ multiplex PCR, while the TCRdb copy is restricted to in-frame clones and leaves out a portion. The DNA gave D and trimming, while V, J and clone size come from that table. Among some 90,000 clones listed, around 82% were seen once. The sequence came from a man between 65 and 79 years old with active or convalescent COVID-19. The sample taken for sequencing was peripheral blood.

In DNA, the CDR3 is TGCGCCAGCAGCCAAGACGGAGGGTTACCGGACTTC. Its protein product is CASSQDGGLPDF. The chain uses TRBV4-3 and TRBJ2-4, with TRBD2 as a possible D gene (6 bases). The germline CDR1 and CDR2 sequences are LGHNA and YSLEER. This CDR3 contains 12 residues.